This is a list of T cell receptor beta chains from one sample in a study of blood T cells in healthy people across ages. TCRdb called the 5' RACE reads again in MiXCR, with one record for every CDR3 protein. The repertoire holds hundreds of thousands of distinct CDR3 sequences, roughly 60% seen once, with over 20% in the top ten. The sample was blood. The receptors derive from a man aged 25-45 years in good health. Both conserved end residues are part of each CDR3. D genes are given only for firm matches. Size is omitted from some rows. Given values are once, few, many or a class for expanded clones.

V gene	D gene	clone size	J gene	CDR3 protein	CDR3 DNA
TRBV4-2	TRBD2	-	TRBJ2-1	CASSQGQGTSGWDEQFF	TGTGCCAGCAGCCAAGGTCAAGGGACTAGCGGCTGGGATGAGCAGTTCTTC
TRBV5-1	TRBD1	-	TRBJ2-7	CASSGGTGRYEQYF	TGCGCCAGCAGCGGGGGGACAGGCCGCTACGAGCAGTACTTC
TRBV6-1	-	few	TRBJ1-5	CASSLLGGPYSNQPQHF	TGTGCCAGCAGCCTACTAGGAGGGCCATATAGCAATCAGCCCCAGCATTTT
TRBV2	TRBD1	-	TRBJ1-4	CASSQGVEKLFF	TGTGCCAGCAGCCAGGGGGTTGAAAAACTGTTTTTT
TRBV9	TRBD1	-	TRBJ2-7	CASSPGTALAYEQYF	TGTGCCAGCAGCCCCGGGACAGCTCTGGCCTACGAGCAGTACTTC
TRBV20-1	-	-	TRBJ2-7	CGVNQRASGEQYF	TGCGGTGTAAACCAGCGGGCCTCCGGCGAGCAGTACTTC
TRBV19	-	few	TRBJ2-6	CASSNSDSGANVLTF	TGTGCCAGTAGTAATTCGGACTCTGGGGCCAACGTCCTGACTTTC
TRBV4-2	-	-	TRBJ1-2	CASSQELRDRNYGYTF	TGTGCCAGCAGCCAAGAACTGCGGGACCGAAACTATGGCTACACCTTC
TRBV20-1	-	few	TRBJ2-7	CSARVPGQYEQYF	TGCAGTGCTAGAGTACCAGGGCAGTACGAGCAGTACTTC
TRBV25-1	-	many	TRBJ1-2	CASSDDPPYGYTF	TGTGCCAGCAGTGATGACCCCCCCTATGGCTACACCTTC
TRBV28	TRBD1	-	TRBJ2-7	CASLPTGKRGYEQYF	TGTGCCAGCCTCCCGACAGGGAAGAGGGGTTACGAGCAGTACTTC
TRBV7-2	-	once	TRBJ2-2	CASSPTIRLANGELFF	TGTGCCAGCAGCCCGACCATCCGGCTAGCGAACGGGGAGCTGTTTTTT
TRBV7-2	TRBD2	-	TRBJ2-7	CASSLKSGGTEQYF	TGTGCCAGCAGCTTAAAGTCGGGAGGGACCGAGCAGTACTTC
TRBV29-1	-	few	TRBJ2-1	CSGDESNEQFF	TGCAGCGGAGATGAGAGCAATGAGCAGTTCTTC
TRBV7-2	-	-	TRBJ2-5	CASSPPIETQYF	TGTGCCAGCAGCCCCCCCATTGAGACCCAGTACTTC
TRBV20-1	TRBD2	-	TRBJ2-1	CSAQASAGAVYNEQFF	TGCAGTGCCCAAGCCTCAGCGGGAGCCGTTTACAATGAGCAGTTCTTC
TRBV28	-	-	TRBJ2-5	CATFDPGSKTQYF	TGTGCCACCTTCGACCCCGGGAGTAAGACCCAGTACTTC
TRBV10-3	TRBD2	-	TRBJ2-1	CAISVRRREDALPHNEQFF	TGTGCCATCAGTGTTCGTCGGCGGGAGGACGCCCTCCCACACAATGAGCAGTTCTTC
TRBV5-1	-	-	TRBJ2-3	CASREISSTDTQYF	TGCGCCAGCAGGGAGATCTCTAGCACAGATACGCAGTATTTT
TRBV7-2	-	-	TRBJ2-7	CASSLNVAVLGSYEQYF	TGTGCCAGCAGCTTAAATGTAGCGGTCCTTGGCTCCTACGAGCAGTACTTC
TRBV20-1	-	once	TRBJ2-1	CSAPKTPGLPYNEQFF	TGCAGTGCCCCTAAGACCCCGGGACTCCCTTACAATGAGCAGTTCTTC
TRBV12-3/TRBV12-4	-	few	TRBJ1-2	CASSLEGLAYGYTF	TGTGCCAGCAGTTTGGAGGGGCTGGCCTATGGCTACACCTTC
TRBV29-1	-	-	TRBJ2-7	CSVEGVWGYEQYF	TGCAGCGTCGAGGGGGTTTGGGGCTACGAGCAGTACTTC
TRBV5-1	TRBD2	few	TRBJ2-3	CASSPNLGAGGDTQYF	TGCGCCAGCAGCCCCAACCTGGGAGCGGGGGGTGATACGCAGTATTTT
TRBV7-3	TRBD1	-	TRBJ2-7	CASSFQGQGSGEQYF	TGTGCCAGCAGCTTCCAGGGACAGGGGTCGGGCGAGCAGTACTTC
TRBV20-1	TRBD2	-	TRBJ2-1	CSARPLAGGNEQFF	TGCAGTGCTAGACCACTAGCGGGGGGGAATGAGCAGTTCTTC
TRBV4-1	TRBD1	-	TRBJ2-1	CASSQTGTGPSNEQFF	TGCGCCAGCAGCCAGACTGGGACAGGGCCATCTAATGAGCAGTTCTTC
TRBV27	-	-	TRBJ1-2	CASRALPSYGYTF	TGTGCCAGCAGAGCCCTCCCTAGCTATGGCTACACCTTC
TRBV6-5	TRBD1	few	TRBJ2-1	CASSYSTGEKYNEQFF	TGTGCCAGCAGTTACTCGACAGGGGAGAAGTACAATGAGCAGTTCTTC
TRBV10-3	-	few	TRBJ2-7	CAISELVYEQYF	TGTGCCATCAGTGAGTTGGTCTACGAGCAGTACTTC
TRBV28	-	-	TRBJ2-1	CASRPSGTQNNEQFF	TGTGCCAGCAGACCATCCGGGACTCAGAACAATGAGCAGTTCTTC
TRBV4-3	-	-	TRBJ2-7	CASSLRGLADDEQYF	TGCGCCAGCAGCCTCCGCGGTCTTGCGGACGACGAGCAGTACTTC
TRBV5-1	-	-	TRBJ2-7	CASSPLTWGYEQYF	TGCGCCAGCAGCCCCCTCACCTGGGGCTACGAGCAGTACTTC
TRBV3-1	-	-	TRBJ2-7	CASSQVAGTYYEQYF	TGTGCCAGCAGCCAAGTGGCGGGGACCTACTACGAGCAGTACTTC
TRBV12-3/TRBV12-4	-	-	TRBJ1-5	CASSRGGLQPQHF	TGTGCCAGCTCTAGGGGGGGTCTACAGCCCCAGCATTTT
TRBV6-6	-	-	TRBJ2-5	CASSPSGERGQYF	TGTGCCAGCAGTCCCTCTGGGGAAAGGGGGCAGTACTTC
TRBV27	-	-	TRBJ2-4	CASSPFPGTVEQYF	TGTGCCAGCAGCCCCTTTCCTGGAACGGTAGAGCAGTACTTC
TRBV7-2	TRBD2	-	TRBJ2-7	CASSPSGAEQYF	TGTGCCAGCAGCCCCAGCGGGGCCGAGCAGTACTTC
TRBV7-2	-	-	TRBJ1-5	CASSGRGGLGPQHF	TGTGCCAGCAGCGGACGAGGGGGGCTGGGGCCCCAGCATTTT
TRBV29-1	-	-	TRBJ2-7	CSVVGATYEQYF	TGCAGCGTTGTGGGGGCAACCTACGAGCAGTACTTC
TRBV5-1	TRBD2	-	TRBJ2-3	CASSAQAGFSPDTQYF	TGCGCCAGCAGCGCGCAAGCGGGATTTTCACCAGATACGCAGTATTTT